This T cell receptor (beta chain) was obtained from a study of blood T cell repertoires in COVID-19. Overall study context: Sites across the United States, Italy and Spain contributed samples from acute and convalescent COVID-19. T cells, B-cell-depleted T cells, or PBMCs supplied cDNA or gDNA.

This CDR3 comprises 16 residues. The J segment lost 4 bases and the V segment lost 4 bases, leaving 8 bases of the junction unmatched. Germline V gene data show CDR1 as LNHDA and CDR2 as SQIVND (reference sequence). The method was immunoSEQ multiplex PCR; TCRdb's version includes in-frame clones alone and lacks a portion of them. This repertoire shows about 200,000 clones, approximately 86% found once; its top ten account for more than 4%. The specimen sequenced was PBMCs or T cells enriched from blood (not recorded which). This clonotype originated in a woman aged 60 to 75 with acute COVID-19. The V and J genes are TRBV19 and TRBJ1-2; 11 bases match TRBD1. CDR3 protein: CASSTPDRGLSYGYTF. The CDR3 nucleotides are TGTGCCAGTAGTACCCCGGACAGGGGGCTGTCCTATGGCTACACCTTC. The variable domain in full, with the rest retrieved from reference TRBV19 and TRBJ1-2, is DGGITQSPKYLFRKEGQNVTLSCEQNLNHDAMYWYRQDPGQGLRLIYYSQIVNDFQKGDIAEGYSVSREKKESFPLTVTSAQKNPTAFYLCASSTPDRGLSYGYTFGSGTRLTVV.